This T cell receptor beta chain originates from a study of STAT5B mutations in CD4+ large granular lymphocyte leukemia. Study information: The CDR3 'QG' motif was associated with a particular HLA allele among healthy donors. Study-level findings and limits: TRBV06-family usage was enriched in top patient clones (8/27) versus controls (2/35). Without putative leukemic clones, patient CD4-sorted repertoires remained more clonal than healthy CD4+ repertoires. Without HLA matching, higher CD4+ than CD8+ T-LGLL clonality could reflect small sample size.

The ends were cut back, 7 bases at V and 2 bases at J, with 15 bases in the middle. Germline CDR1 is SNHLY and CDR2 is FYNNEI. CDR3 length: 15 residues. To note about this clone: Its antigen is not identified.

The assay was immunoSEQ multiplex PCR, and TCRdb's table has in-frame clones only and misses some. This sample has tens of thousands of clones, with about 78% found just once. The chain couples TRBV2 to TRBJ1-5, with D tentatively TRBD1 (5 bases). The sample comprised CD4+ T cells from blood buffy coats. The receptor's source is a human donor in good health. The CDR3 protein is CASNKEGTGNQPQHF. The DNA of the CDR3 is TGTGCCAGCAACAAGGAGGGGACGGGCAATCAGCCCCAGCATTTT.